This T cell receptor beta chain was observed in a study of blood T cells in healthy people across ages. Study-wide results and limits: Observed TCR beta diversity per million T cells went down as age went up. This fall followed a roughly linear course with age.

Germline V lookup: CDR1 SGHTA, CDR2 FQGNSA. V was clipped by 5 bases and J by 3 bases, with 10 bases between them. CDR3 length equals 14 residues. This clonotype was detected once. Its antigen is not identified. Combining a sample-barcoded 5' primer with a J-beta primer mix, a second PCR ran for 7 to 11 cycles. Each cDNA molecule was tagged by a template-switch adaptor that had 12 random nucleotides. TCRdb reanalysed the 5' RACE reads using MiXCR and keeps one entry per CDR3 protein. The sample has around 1,600,000 distinct CDR3 sequences; about 45% are singletons. The source of this sequence is a young woman in good health. The V and J genes are TRBV7-2 and TRBJ2-2, with no clear D. Sequenced: blood. This CDR3 is CASSPQSYTGELFF. CDR3 in DNA: TGTGCCAGCAGCCCCCAAAGTTACACCGGGGAGCTGTTTTTT.